Below, one T cell receptor beta chain is given with its context. The data originate from a study of blood T cell repertoires in COVID-19. As for the study in general: Specimens from acute and convalescent COVID-19 originated in the United States, Italy and Spain. T cells, B-cell-depleted T cells, or PBMCs supplied cDNA or gDNA.

V shed 0 bases and J 2 bases; nucleotides not matched to a gene: 5. This CDR3 region has 16 residues. Per germline, CDR1 SGHRS and CDR2 YFSETQ. Study processing details: Counts of nucleated cells, estimated from reference gene primer amplification, were obtained. Some clones are missing from TCRdb's copy, which holds only in-frame ones; the method was immunoSEQ multiplex PCR. V, J and clone size are taken as reported in that table, and D and trimming were inferred from the DNA itself. The sample holds about 300,000 clones, 85% to 90% seen once. The chain uses TRBV5-1 and TRBJ2-1; 7 bases agree with TRBD1. The sequence derives from a man aged 40-55 years with acute or convalescent COVID-19. The specimen sequenced was peripheral blood. The CDR3 reads CASSLVGTVAYNEQFF. In nucleotides, the CDR3 is TGCGCCAGCAGCTTGGTGGGGACAGTTGCCTACAATGAGCAGTTCTTC.